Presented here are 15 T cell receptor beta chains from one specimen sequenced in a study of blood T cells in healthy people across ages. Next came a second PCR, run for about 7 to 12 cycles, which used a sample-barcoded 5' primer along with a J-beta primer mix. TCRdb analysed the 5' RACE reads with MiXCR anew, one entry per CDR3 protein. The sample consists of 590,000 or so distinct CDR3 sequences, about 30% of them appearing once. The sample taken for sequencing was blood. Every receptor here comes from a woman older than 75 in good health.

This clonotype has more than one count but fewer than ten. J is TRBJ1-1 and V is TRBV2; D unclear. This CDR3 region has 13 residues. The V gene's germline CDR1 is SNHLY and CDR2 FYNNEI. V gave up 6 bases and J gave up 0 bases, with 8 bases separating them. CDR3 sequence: CASSADMNTEAFF. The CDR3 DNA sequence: TGTGCCAGCAGCGCCGACATGAACACTGAAGCTTTCTTT.

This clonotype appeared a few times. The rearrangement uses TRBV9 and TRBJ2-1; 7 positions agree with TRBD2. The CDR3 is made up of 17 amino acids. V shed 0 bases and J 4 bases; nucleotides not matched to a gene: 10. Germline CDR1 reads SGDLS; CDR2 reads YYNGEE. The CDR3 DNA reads TGTGCCAGCAGCGTAGGGTGGAGCGGGGCCGGGTACAATGAGCAGTTCTTC. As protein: CASSVGWSGAGYNEQFF.

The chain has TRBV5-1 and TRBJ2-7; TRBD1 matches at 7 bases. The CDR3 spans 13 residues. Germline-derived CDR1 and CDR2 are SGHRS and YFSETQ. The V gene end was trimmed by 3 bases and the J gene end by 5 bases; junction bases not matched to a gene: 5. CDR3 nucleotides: TGCGCCAGCAGCTCCAGGGGGAGCCACGAGCAGTACTTC. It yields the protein CASSSRGSHEQYF.

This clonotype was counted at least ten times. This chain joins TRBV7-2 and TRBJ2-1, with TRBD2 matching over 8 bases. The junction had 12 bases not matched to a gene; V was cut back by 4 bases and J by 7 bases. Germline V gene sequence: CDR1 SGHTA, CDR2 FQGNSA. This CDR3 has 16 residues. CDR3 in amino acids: CASSSVRAGGRNEQFF. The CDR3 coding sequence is TGTGCCAGCAGCTCGGTCCGGGCGGGGGGTCGGAATGAGCAGTTCTTC. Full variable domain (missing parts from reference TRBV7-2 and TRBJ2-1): GAGVSQSPSNKVTEKGKDVELRCDPISGHTALYWYRQSLGQGLEFLIYFQGNSAPDKSGLPSDRFSAERTGGSVSTLTIQRTQQEDSAVYLCASSSVRAGGRNEQFFGPGTRLTVL.

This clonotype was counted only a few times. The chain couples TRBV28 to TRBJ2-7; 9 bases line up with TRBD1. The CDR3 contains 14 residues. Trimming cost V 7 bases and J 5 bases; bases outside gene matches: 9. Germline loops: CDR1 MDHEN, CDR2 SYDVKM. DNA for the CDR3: TGTGCCAGCACCTCCGGGACAGGGAGACACGAGCAGTACTTC. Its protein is CASTSGTGRHEQYF.

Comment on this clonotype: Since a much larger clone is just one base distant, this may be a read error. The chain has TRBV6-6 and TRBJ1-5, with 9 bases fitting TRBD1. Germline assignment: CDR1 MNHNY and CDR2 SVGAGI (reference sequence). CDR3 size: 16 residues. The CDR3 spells CTSSYTGGYSNQPQHF. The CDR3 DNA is TGTACCAGCAGTTATACAGGGGGCTATAGCAATCAGCCCCAGCATTTT.

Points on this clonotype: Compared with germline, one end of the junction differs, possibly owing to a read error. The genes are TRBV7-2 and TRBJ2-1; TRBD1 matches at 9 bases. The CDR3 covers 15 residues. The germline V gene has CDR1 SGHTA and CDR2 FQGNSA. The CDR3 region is CAGSLGQGSYNERYF. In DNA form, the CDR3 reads TGTGCCGGCAGCTTAGGACAGGGGTCCTACAATGAGCGGTACTTC. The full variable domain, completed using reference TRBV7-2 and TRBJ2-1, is GAGVSQSPSNKVTEKGKDVELRCDPISGHTALYWYRQSLGQGLEFLIYFQGNSAPDKSGLPSDRFSAERTGGSVSTLTIQRTQQEDSAVYLCAGSLGQGSYNERYFGPGTRLTVL.

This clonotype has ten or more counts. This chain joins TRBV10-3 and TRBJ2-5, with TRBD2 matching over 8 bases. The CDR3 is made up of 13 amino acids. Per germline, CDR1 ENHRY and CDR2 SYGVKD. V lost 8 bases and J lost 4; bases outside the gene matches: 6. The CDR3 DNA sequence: TGTGCCATCCGGGAGGGCCCGGGAGAGACCCAGTACTTC. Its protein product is CAIREGPGETQYF.

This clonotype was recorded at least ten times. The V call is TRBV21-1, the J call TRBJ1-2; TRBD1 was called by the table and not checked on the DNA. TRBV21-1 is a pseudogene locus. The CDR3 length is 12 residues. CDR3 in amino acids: CASSKQGNGYTF. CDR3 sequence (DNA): TGTGCCAGCAGCAAACAGGGGAATGGCTACACCTTC.

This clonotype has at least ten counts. CDR3 DNA sequence: TGCGCCAGCAGCTCCCTGACAGGGGAGTACGAGCAGTACTTC. Amino acid sequence: CASSSLTGEYEQYF. The genes are TRBV5-1 and TRBJ2-7; 8 positions match TRBD1. The CDR3 consists of 14 residues. The V gene's germline CDR1 is SGHRS and CDR2 YFSETQ. With V trimmed by 3 bases and J by 4 bases, 6 bases remained unmatched.

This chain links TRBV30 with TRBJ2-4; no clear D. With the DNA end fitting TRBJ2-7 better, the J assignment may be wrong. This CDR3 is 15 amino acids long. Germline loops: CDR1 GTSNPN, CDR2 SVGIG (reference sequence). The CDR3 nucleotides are TGTGCCTGGAACCCTTCCAAAGTTGGCACAAACGAGCAGTACTTC. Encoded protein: CAWNPSKVGTNEQYF.

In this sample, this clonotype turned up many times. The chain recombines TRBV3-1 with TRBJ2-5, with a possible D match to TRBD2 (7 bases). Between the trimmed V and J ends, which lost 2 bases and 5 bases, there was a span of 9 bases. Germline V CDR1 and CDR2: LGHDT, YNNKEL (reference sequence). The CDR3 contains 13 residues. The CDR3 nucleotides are TGTGCCAGCAGCCAACGGGGGGCCGAGACCCAGTACTTC. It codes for CASSQRGAETQYF.

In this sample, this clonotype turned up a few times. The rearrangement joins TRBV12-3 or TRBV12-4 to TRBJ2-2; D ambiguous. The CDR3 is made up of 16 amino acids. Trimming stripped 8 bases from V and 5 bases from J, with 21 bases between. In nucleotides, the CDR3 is TGTGCCAGCTACCTTTCGTTGCCTCTGGGGACCGGGGAGCTGTTTTTT. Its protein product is CASYLSLPLGTGELFF.

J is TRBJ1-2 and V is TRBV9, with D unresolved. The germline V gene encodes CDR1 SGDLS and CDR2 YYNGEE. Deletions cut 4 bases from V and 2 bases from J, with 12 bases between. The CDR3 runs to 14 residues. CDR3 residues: CASSPGIRNYGYTF. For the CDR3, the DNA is TGTGCCAGCAGCCCCGGGATTCGAAACTATGGCTACACCTTC. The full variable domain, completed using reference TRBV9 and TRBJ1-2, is DSGVTQTPKHLITATGQRVTLRCSPRSGDLSVYWYQQSLDQGLQFLIQYYNGEERAKGNILERFSAQQFPDLHSELNLSSLELGDSALYFCASSPGIRNYGYTFGSGTRLTVV.

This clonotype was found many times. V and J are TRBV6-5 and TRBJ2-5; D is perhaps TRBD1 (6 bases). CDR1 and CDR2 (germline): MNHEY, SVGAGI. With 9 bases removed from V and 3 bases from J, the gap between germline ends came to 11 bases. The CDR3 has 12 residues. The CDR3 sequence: CASYRVEETQYF. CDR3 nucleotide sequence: TGTGCCAGTTACAGGGTTGAAGAGACCCAGTACTTC.